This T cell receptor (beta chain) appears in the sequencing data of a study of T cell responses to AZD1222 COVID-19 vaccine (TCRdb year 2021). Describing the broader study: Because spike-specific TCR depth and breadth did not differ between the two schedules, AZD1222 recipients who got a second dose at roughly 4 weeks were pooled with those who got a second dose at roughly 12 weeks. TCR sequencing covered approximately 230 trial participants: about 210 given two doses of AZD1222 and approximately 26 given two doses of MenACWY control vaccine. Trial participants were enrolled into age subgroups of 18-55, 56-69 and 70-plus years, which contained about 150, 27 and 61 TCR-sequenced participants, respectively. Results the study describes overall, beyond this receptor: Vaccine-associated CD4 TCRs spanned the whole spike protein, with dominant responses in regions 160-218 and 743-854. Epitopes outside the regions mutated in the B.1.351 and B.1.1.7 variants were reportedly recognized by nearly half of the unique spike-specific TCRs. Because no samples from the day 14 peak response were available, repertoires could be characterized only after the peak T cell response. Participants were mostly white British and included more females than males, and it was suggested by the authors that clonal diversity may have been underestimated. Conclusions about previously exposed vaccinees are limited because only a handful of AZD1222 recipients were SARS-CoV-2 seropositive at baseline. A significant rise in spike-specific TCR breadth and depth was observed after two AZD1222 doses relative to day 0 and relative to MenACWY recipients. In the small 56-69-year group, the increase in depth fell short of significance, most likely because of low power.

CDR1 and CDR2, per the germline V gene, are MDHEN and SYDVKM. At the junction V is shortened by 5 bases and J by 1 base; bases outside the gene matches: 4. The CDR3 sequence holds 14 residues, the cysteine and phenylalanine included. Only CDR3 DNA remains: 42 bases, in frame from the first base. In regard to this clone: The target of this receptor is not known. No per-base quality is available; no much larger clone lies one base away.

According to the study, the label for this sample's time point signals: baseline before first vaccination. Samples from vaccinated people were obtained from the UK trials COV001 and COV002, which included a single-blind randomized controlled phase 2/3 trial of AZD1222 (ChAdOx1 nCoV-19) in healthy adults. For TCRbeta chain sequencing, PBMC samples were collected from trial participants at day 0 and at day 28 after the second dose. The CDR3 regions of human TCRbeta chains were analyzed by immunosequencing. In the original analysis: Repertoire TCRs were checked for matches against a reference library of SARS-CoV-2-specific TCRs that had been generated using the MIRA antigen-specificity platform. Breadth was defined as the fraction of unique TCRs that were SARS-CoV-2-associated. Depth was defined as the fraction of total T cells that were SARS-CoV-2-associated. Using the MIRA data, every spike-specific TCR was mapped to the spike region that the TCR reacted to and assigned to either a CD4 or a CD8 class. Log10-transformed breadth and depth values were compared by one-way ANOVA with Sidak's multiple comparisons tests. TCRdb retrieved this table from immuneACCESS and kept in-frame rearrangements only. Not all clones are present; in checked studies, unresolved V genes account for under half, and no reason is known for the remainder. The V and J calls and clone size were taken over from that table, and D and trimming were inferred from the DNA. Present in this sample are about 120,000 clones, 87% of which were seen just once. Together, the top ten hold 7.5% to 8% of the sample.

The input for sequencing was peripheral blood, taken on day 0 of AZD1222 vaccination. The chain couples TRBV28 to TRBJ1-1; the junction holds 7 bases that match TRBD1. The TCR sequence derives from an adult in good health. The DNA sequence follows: TGTGCCAGCAGTGCACAGGGGCGGAACACTGAAGCTTTCTTT. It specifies CASSAQGRNTEAFF.